A single T cell receptor (beta chain) is shown here with its context. Its antigen is as yet unknown. Repertoires were generated with immunoSEQ multiplex PCR, while TCRdb's copy carries only in-frame clones and drops some. Of approximately 170,000 clones detected, 85% appear once; the ten largest clones hold 2% to 2.5%. Among the 120 subjects of the validation cohort, separate from the approximately 700-subject first cohort, were the donors. The data derive from a study of cytomegalovirus exposure and HLA in healthy donors. Findings and limits, study-wide: Subsequent analysis of the 95 to 150 validation repertoires found a tendency for first-cohort TCR clusters to co-occur. Most TCRs appeared rarely, but some public TCRs recurred in many donors.

This CDR3 region has 14 residues. V was clipped by 0 bases and J by 4 bases; unmatched bases: 2. Per the germline V gene, CDR1 is SGHRS and CDR2 is YFSETQ. Source material: PBMCs. The sequence was obtained from a man younger than 40 in good health and CMV-seropositive. The chain has TRBV5-1 and TRBJ2-7; 9 bases fit TRBD1. The CDR3 loop is CASSLEGQGYEQYF. The CDR3 DNA is TGCGCCAGCAGCTTGGAGGGACAGGGTTACGAGCAGTACTTC.